The 13 T cell receptor beta chains presented below share a single source sample, sequenced in a study of blood T cell repertoires in COVID-19. Using immunoSEQ multiplex PCR, the repertoire was profiled, and TCRdb retains in-frame clones only, with some absent. This sample has approximately 110,000 clones, with more than 80% found just once. The sequenced material came from peripheral blood. These receptors were obtained from a human donor in a cohort sampled during active COVID-19.

The chain is built from TRBV6-2 or TRBV6-3 and TRBJ2-1, with TRBD2 matching over 10 bases. The CDR3 spans 13 residues. The J segment lost 12 bases and the V segment lost 4 bases, leaving 6 bases of the junction unmatched. CDR1 and CDR2 from the germline V gene are MNHEY and SVGEGT. DNA for the CDR3: TGTGCCAGCAGTTTAAGCGGGAGGGCCTCGCAGTTCTTC. This codes for CASSLSGRASQFF.

This clone has only a few counts. This chain links TRBV2 with TRBJ1-1; D is perhaps TRBD1 (5 bases). CDR1 is SNHLY and CDR2 is FYNNEI in the germline V gene. Between the trimmed V and J ends, which lost 1 base and 11 bases, there was a span of 14 bases. The CDR3 sequence is 13 residues long. The CDR3: CASSEDRGGSAFF. DNA for the CDR3: TGTGCCAGCAGTGAAGATAGGGGAGGGTCGGCTTTCTTT.

V is TRBV5-5 and J is TRBJ2-7; D remains ambiguous. The CDR3 contains 12 residues. Germline lookup yields CDR1 SGHKS and CDR2 YYEKEE (reference sequence). Trimming pared 2 bases from V and 4 bases from J, leaving 7 bases between. CDR3 sequence (DNA): TGTGCCAGCAGCTTCGGTGTATACGAGCAGTACTTC. It translates to CASSFGVYEQYF.

This clone came up a few times. The V and J genes are TRBV19 and TRBJ1-4; D not certain. There are 16 residues in the CDR3. The germline V and J ends were trimmed by 2 bases and 4 bases, with 14 bases remaining between them. Germline CDR1 reads LNHDA; CDR2 reads SQIVND (reference sequence). Here the CDR3 reads CASSIFPRSNNEKLFF. As DNA, the CDR3 is TGTGCCAGTAGTATATTTCCCCGCAGTAATAATGAAAAACTGTTTTTT.

The V gene is TRBV19, the J gene TRBJ2-7, with TRBD2 matching 9 bases. The CDR3 sequence is 15 residues long. CDR1 LNHDA and CDR2 SQIVND come from the germline V gene (reference sequence). V lost 9 bases to trimming and J lost 5 bases; unmatched junction nucleotides: 14. This chain's CDR3 is CASTRTSATPDEQYF. The CDR3 DNA reads TGTGCCAGCACAAGGACTAGCGCCACTCCCGACGAGCAGTACTTC.

The chain links TRBV10-3 to TRBJ2-3; 7 bases agree with TRBD1. The trim removed 3 bases at V and 1 base at J, leaving 1 base unmatched. This CDR3 is 14 amino acids long. Germline lookup yields CDR1 ENHRY and CDR2 SYGVKD. The CDR3 sequence is CAISDGQGTDTQYF. For the CDR3, the DNA is TGTGCCATCAGTGACGGACAGGGCACAGATACGCAGTATTTT.

The rearrangement uses TRBV3-1 (or the pseudogene TRBV3-2) and TRBJ2-7; 8 nucleotides line up with TRBD1. CDR1 LGHDT and CDR2 YNNKEL come from the germline V gene (reference sequence). This CDR3 is 14 amino acids long. J lost 1 base, V lost 4 bases, and 3 bases had no gene match. The CDR3 loop reads CASSLGTGSYEQYF. DNA of the CDR3: TGTGCCAGCAGCCTCGGGACAGGTTCCTACGAGCAGTACTTC.

The gene calls are TRBV19 and TRBJ1-2, with 11 positions matching TRBD1. The CDR3 runs to 13 residues. Trimming cost V 9 bases and J 6 bases; bases outside gene matches: 6. Germline values: CDR1 LNHDA, CDR2 SQIVND (reference sequence). CDR3 sequence: CASFGQGADGYTF. CDR3 DNA: TGTGCCAGCTTTGGACAGGGGGCTGATGGCTACACCTTC. Complete variable domain (other parts from reference TRBV19 and TRBJ1-2): DGGITQSPKYLFRKEGQNVTLSCEQNLNHDAMYWYRQDPGQGLRLIYYSQIVNDFQKGDIAEGYSVSREKKESFPLTVTSAQKNPTAFYLCASFGQGADGYTFGSGTRLTVV.

The V call is TRBV5-8, the J call TRBJ2-7; possible D gene TRBD1, 5 bases. CDR3 length: 13 amino acids. Trimming pared 5 bases from V and 0 bases from J, leaving 9 bases between. Germline CDR1 is SGHTS and CDR2 is YDEGEE. The CDR3: CASRTESSYEQYF. For the CDR3, the DNA is TGTGCCAGCAGGACAGAAAGCTCCTACGAGCAGTACTTC.

CDR3 residues: CASSLGGIHQPQHF. The DNA of the CDR3 is TGTGCCAGCAGTTTAGGGGGTATTCATCAGCCCCAGCATTTT. The chain uses TRBV25-1 and TRBJ1-5; the D gene is possibly TRBD1 (6 bases). Germline lookup yields CDR1 MGHDK and CDR2 SYGVNS. Trimming took 5 bases from V and 5 from J, leaving 13 bases between them. This CDR3 region has 14 residues.

The rearrangement joins TRBV6-5 to TRBJ2-2; weak D call: TRBD1 (5 bases). The CDR3 contains 14 residues. Germline assignment: CDR1 MNHEY and CDR2 SVGAGI. Trimming removed 6 bases from V and 5 bases from J, with 13 bases in between. CDR3 residues: CASRSTGTTGELFF. CDR3 nucleotide sequence: TGTGCCAGCAGGAGCACAGGCACTACCGGGGAGCTGTTTTTT.

The gene calls are TRBV6-6 and TRBJ1-5, with 7 bases aligning to TRBD1. The CDR3 is 14 amino acids. Germline V gene sequence: CDR1 MNHNY, CDR2 SVGAGI (reference sequence). Losses at the gene ends were 6 bases for V and 8 bases for J; bases not matched to a gene: 10. CDR3 coding DNA: TGTGCCAGCAGGCCTCCAGGGGGTGGGGAGCCCCAGCATTTT. Translated: CASRPPGGGEPQHF.

This chain connects TRBV11-2 to TRBJ2-1; the match to TRBD2 covers 13 bases. Germline trimming cut 3 bases from V and 2 bases from J; bases unmatched to any gene: 4. This CDR3 region has 17 residues. Looked up from germline, CDR1 is SGHAT and CDR2 is FQNNGV. CDR3 DNA: TGTGCCAGCAGCTTCGGACTAGCGGGGGCCACCTACAATGAGCAGTTCTTC. Translation: CASSFGLAGATYNEQFF.